The 29 T cell receptor beta chains below were found in one sample sequenced in a study of blood T cell repertoires in COVID-19. Profiled with immunoSEQ multiplex PCR; TCRdb holds only in-frame clones, not every one. Of 300,000 to 450,000 clones in the sample, around 89% were seen once. The source material was PBMCs or T cells enriched from blood (not recorded which). The receptors come from a man aged 18 to 35 who had recovered from COVID-19.

The V gene is TRBV5-8, the J gene TRBJ1-5; 7 bases line up with TRBD1. J gave up 0 bases and V 4 bases, and 10 bases lay outside the gene matches. Germline V gene data show CDR1 as SGHTS and CDR2 as YDEGEE. There are 17 residues in the CDR3. As DNA, the CDR3 is TGTGCCAGCAGCGACCGGGACAGTGCGTATAGCAATCAGCCCCAGCATTTT. Translated, it gives CASSDRDSAYSNQPQHF.

V is TRBV29-1 and J is TRBJ1-2, with D perhaps TRBD1 (5 bases). The CDR3 is 14 amino acids. The V end lost 1 base, the J end lost 5 bases, and 14 bases lay between the germline ends. CDR1 and CDR2 from the germline V gene are SQVTM and ANQGSEA. The CDR3 loop is CSVEVPGSRYGYTF. Here the CDR3 DNA reads TGCAGCGTTGAAGTTCCAGGGTCGAGGTATGGCTACACCTTC.

The CDR3 is CASSYDRNFNEKLFF. The CDR3 DNA follows: TGTGCCAGCAGTTATGACAGGAACTTTAATGAAAAACTGTTTTTT. V usage is TRBV2 and J usage is TRBJ1-4; tentative D call: TRBD1 (6 bases). CDR3 length equals 15 residues. Germline lookup yields CDR1 SNHLY and CDR2 FYNNEI. V lost 5 bases and J lost 4, with 14 bases in between.

This chain uses TRBV11-1 with TRBJ1-1, with D perhaps matching TRBD1 (5 bases). The ends were cut back, 5 bases at V and 2 bases at J, with 12 bases in the middle. The CDR3 loop spans 14 amino acids. The germline gives CDR1 SGHAT, CDR2 FQDESV (reference sequence). The CDR3 DNA is TGTGCCAGCAGCCTCCAGGGCGACAACACTGAAGCTTTCTTT. Its translation: CASSLQGDNTEAFF. The variable domain in full, with the rest retrieved from reference TRBV11-1 and TRBJ1-1, is EAEVAQSPRYKITEKSQAVAFWCDPISGHATLYWYRQILGQGPELLVQFQDESVVDDSQLPKDRFSAERLKGVDSTLKIQPAELGDSAMYLCASSLQGDNTEAFFGQGTRLTVV.

The CDR3 sequence: CASGTNLVYTF. The CDR3 nucleotides read TGTGCCAGTGGGACTAACCTAGTCTACACCTTC. This sequence joins TRBV19 and TRBJ1-2, with a possible D match to TRBD1 (5 bases). V was clipped by 8 bases and J by 10 bases, with 14 bases between them. In germline, CDR1 is LNHDA, CDR2 SQIVND (reference sequence). This CDR3 contains 11 residues.

J is TRBJ2-4 and V is TRBV19; 9 bases fit TRBD1. CDR1 is LNHDA and CDR2 is SQIVND in the germline V gene (reference sequence). J lost 8 bases, V lost 3 bases, and 8 bases had no gene match. The CDR3 is made up of 15 amino acids. CDR3 coding DNA: TGTGCCAGTAGTATCACCGGGACAGGGTGGGACATTCAGTACTTC. Protein product: CASSITGTGWDIQYF.

The chain couples TRBV6-5 to TRBJ1-1; 7 positions agree with TRBD1. Germline V CDR1 and CDR2: MNHEY, SVGAGI. V lost 7 bases to trimming and J lost 0 bases; unmatched junction nucleotides: 5. The CDR3 loop spans 14 amino acids. CDR3 in amino acids: CASTSGQLNTEAFF. The CDR3 DNA is TGTGCCAGCACGTCGGGACAGCTGAACACTGAAGCTTTCTTT.

This clone was detected only once. The genes are TRBV4-1 and TRBJ2-7; 7 bases map to TRBD1. Germline V gives CDR1 MGHRA, CDR2 YSYEKL. V shed 4 bases, J shed 5 bases, and the junction held 5 bases outside the gene matches. This CDR3 is 13 amino acids long. This CDR3 reads CASSPPTGNEQYF. CDR3 nucleotide sequence: TGCGCCAGCAGCCCGCCGACAGGGAACGAGCAGTACTTC.

The chain links TRBV11-3 to TRBJ1-1; D is unresolved. Germline values: CDR1 SGHNT, CDR2 YENEEA. V lost 2 bases to trimming and J lost 5 bases, with 15 bases between them. This CDR3 is 15 amino acids long. The CDR3 loop reads CASSLRGTEGTEAFF. The CDR3 nucleotides read TGTGCCAGCAGCTTAAGAGGCACCGAGGGAACTGAAGCTTTCTTT.

V and J are TRBV27 and TRBJ2-6; D ambiguous. Germline assignment: CDR1 MNHEY and CDR2 SMNVEV (reference sequence). This CDR3 has 17 residues. The V and J ends lost 0 bases and 0 bases respectively, with 9 bases between them. The CDR3 here is CASSLSGQLSGANVLTF. The CDR3 DNA follows: TGTGCCAGCAGTTTATCTGGGCAGCTCTCTGGGGCCAACGTCCTGACTTTC.

The chain carries TRBV4-1 and TRBJ1-4; D might be TRBD1 (6 bases). Germline-derived CDR1 and CDR2 are MGHRA and YSYEKL. Between the trimmed V and J ends, which lost 1 base and 4 bases, there was a span of 16 bases. This CDR3 contains 17 residues. The CDR3 spells CASSQGEAPGVNEKLFF. The CDR3 coding sequence is TGCGCCAGCAGCCAAGGCGAAGCCCCAGGGGTTAATGAAAAACTGTTTTTT.

The chain has TRBV27 and TRBJ1-5; TRBD1 might be the D (6 bases). Germline V gene lookup returns CDR1 MNHEY and CDR2 SMNVEV (reference sequence). V was pared by 0 bases and J by 7 bases, with 7 bases between. The CDR3 covers 13 residues. The CDR3 DNA is TGTGCCAGCAGTTTATCGGGGGCACAGCCCCAGCATTTT. This encodes CASSLSGAQPQHF.

This clone was observed a few times. CDR3 bases: TGTGCCAGCAGTCCCTTCTCACGGAATGAGCAGTTCTTC. Amino acids: CASSPFSRNEQFF. The J gene is TRBJ2-1, the V gene TRBV6-2 or TRBV6-3; D is unclear. Trimming cost V 5 bases and J 7 bases, with 12 bases left between them. Germline assignment: CDR1 MNHEY and CDR2 SVGEGT. The CDR3 loop spans 13 amino acids.

CDR3 coding DNA: TGTGCCAGCAGCCAAGGGGGACAGGGGGCGTTCAATGAGCAGTTCTTC. Protein sequence: CASSQGGQGAFNEQFF. The rearrangement joins TRBV4-2 to TRBJ2-1, with 12 bases that match TRBD1. Germline V gives CDR1 LGHNA, CDR2 YNFKEQ. This CDR3 region has 16 residues. V lost 1 base to trimming and J lost 6 bases; unmatched junction nucleotides: 4.

The chain uses TRBV6-2 or TRBV6-3 and TRBJ2-2, with 7 bases identical to TRBD1. J gave up 1 base and V 0 bases, and 5 bases lay outside the gene matches. The germline gives CDR1 MNHEY, CDR2 SVGEGT. The CDR3 has 17 amino acids. CDR3 sequence: CASSYSIRTGNTGELFF. The CDR3 DNA reads TGTGCCAGCAGTTACTCGATTAGGACAGGGAACACCGGGGAGCTGTTTTTT.

This clone has a single count. The chain carries TRBV6-2 or TRBV6-3 and TRBJ1-2; weak D call: TRBD1 (6 bases). This CDR3 region has 13 residues. Trimming removed 5 bases from V and 8 bases from J, with 15 bases in between. CDR1 and CDR2 (germline): MNHEY, SVGEGT. CDR3 sequence: CASSPDRLGGYTF. The DNA of the CDR3 is TGTGCCAGCAGTCCCGACAGGCTTGGGGGCTACACCTTC.

The J gene is TRBJ1-5, the V gene TRBV2, with D hard to call. With 3 bases removed from V and 4 bases from J, the gap between germline ends came to 7 bases. The CDR3 runs 13 residues. In germline, CDR1 is SNHLY, CDR2 FYNNEI. CDR3 coding DNA: TGTGCCAGCAGTGAGTCAGATAATCAGCCCCAGCATTTT. Its protein product is CASSESDNQPQHF.

The chain joins TRBV5-1 to TRBJ1-6, with D perhaps matching TRBD1 (6 bases). CDR3 size: 16 residues. Deletions cut 5 bases from V and 7 bases from J, with 19 bases between. CDR1 is SGHRS and CDR2 is YFSETQ in the germline V gene. CDR3 sequence: CASRGAGGAGNSPLHF. CDR3 nucleotide sequence: TGCGCCAGCAGAGGAGCGGGGGGCGCAGGCAATTCACCCCTCCACTTT.

The rearrangement links TRBV5-4 to TRBJ1-1; 8 bases are a match to TRBD1. The germline V gene encodes CDR1 SGHNT and CDR2 YYREEE (reference sequence). Trimming at V came to 5 bases and at J to 8 bases, leaving 11 bases not matched to a gene. This CDR3 spans 14 amino acids. In DNA form, the CDR3 reads TGTGCCAGCAGGGGTCTGACAGGGGCCAAGGAAGCTTTCTTT. Translation gives CASRGLTGAKEAFF.

CDR3: CASSLNPTGESAFF. The DNA for the CDR3 is TGTGCCAGCAGTTTAAACCCGACAGGGGAGTCAGCTTTCTTT. The V gene is TRBV27, the J gene TRBJ1-1; 8 bases map to TRBD1. The CDR3 length is 14 residues. Trimming cost V 2 bases and J 10 bases; bases outside gene matches: 9. Per germline, CDR1 MNHEY and CDR2 SMNVEV (reference sequence).

This rearrangement joins TRBV5-4 to TRBJ1-2; possibly TRBD1 for D (5 bases). CDR1 SGHNT and CDR2 YYREEE come from the germline V gene (reference sequence). The CDR3 loop spans 15 amino acids. The ends were cut back, 0 bases at V and 8 bases at J, with 17 bases in the middle. In DNA form, the CDR3 reads TGTGCCAGCAGCTTGGCACCTTCACAGGTCGGCGGCTACACCTTC. Amino acid sequence: CASSLAPSQVGGYTF.

The V gene is TRBV7-3, the J gene TRBJ1-1; D is ambiguous. The germline CDR1 and CDR2 sequences are SGHTA and FQGTGA. V dropped 5 bases and J dropped 0 bases, with 10 bases sitting between them. The length of the CDR3 is 14 residues. The CDR3, as DNA: TGTGCCAGCAGCGTTACGGGGATGAACACTGAAGCTTTCTTT. It specifies CASSVTGMNTEAFF.

The J gene is TRBJ1-1, the V gene TRBV15; maybe TRBD1 (5 bases). The CDR3 has 14 amino acids. Trimming took 1 base from V and 1 from J, leaving 7 bases between them. The V gene's germline CDR1 is LNHNV and CDR2 YYDKDF (reference sequence). CDR3 coding DNA: TGTGCCACCAGCAGAGGCGGGGGGAACACTGAAGCTTTCTTT. Protein sequence: CATSRGGGNTEAFF.

This chain connects TRBV6-1 to TRBJ1-2, with 12 bases lining up with TRBD1. Trimming cost V 2 bases and J 7 bases; bases outside gene matches: 5. Germline values: CDR1 MNHNS, CDR2 SASEGT. The CDR3 contains 15 residues. CDR3 sequence reads: CASSELGTGGGGYTF. For the CDR3, the DNA is TGTGCCAGCAGTGAATTAGGGACAGGGGGCGGTGGCTACACCTTC.

The chain recombines TRBV5-6 with TRBJ1-5, with D unclear. V shed 2 bases and J shed 1 base, with 10 bases lying between them. The germline V gene has CDR1 SGHDT and CDR2 YYEEEE. The length of the CDR3 is 15 residues. CDR3 sequence (DNA): TGTGCCAGCAGCTTTCTACCGGGGAGCAATCAGCCCCAGCATTTT. This encodes CASSFLPGSNQPQHF.

This clone showed up just once. This rearrangement joins TRBV2 to TRBJ1-2; 9 bases are shared with TRBD1. Germline values: CDR1 SNHLY, CDR2 FYNNEI. This CDR3 comprises 15 residues. V gave up 7 bases and J gave up 1 base; unmatched junction bases: 7. The CDR3 loop reads CASTLGQGRNYGYTF. The CDR3 nucleotides read TGTGCCAGCACCCTAGGACAGGGGCGTAACTATGGCTACACCTTC. Full variable domain (rest looked up from reference TRBV2 and TRBJ1-2): EPEVTQTPSHQVTQMGQEVILRCVPISNHLYFYWYRQILGQKVEFLVSFYNNEISEKSEIFDDQFSVERPDGSNFTLKIRSTKLEDSAMYFCASTLGQGRNYGYTFGSGTRLTVV.

V gene TRBV5-1 combines with J gene TRBJ1-1; perhaps TRBD1 as D (6 bases). CDR1 and CDR2 (germline): SGHRS, YFSETQ. CDR3 length: 15 amino acids. Between the trimmed V and J ends, which lost 1 base and 1 base, there was a span of 11 bases. The CDR3 sequence: CASSLYMTGNTEAFF. The CDR3 DNA reads as TGCGCCAGCAGCTTGTATATGACAGGGAACACTGAAGCTTTCTTT.

CDR3 region: CASSQDSGTVPIYGYTF. As DNA, the CDR3 is TGCGCCAGCAGCCAAGACTCCGGGACAGTCCCAATCTATGGCTACACCTTC. The chain combines TRBV4-1 with TRBJ1-2; 7 bases agree with TRBD1. The V gene end was trimmed by 0 bases and the J gene end by 4 bases; junction bases not matched to a gene: 11. The CDR3 has 17 amino acids. Germline V gene data show CDR1 as MGHRA and CDR2 as YSYEKL.

Worth noting for this clone: The sample contains more than one DNA sequence encoding this CDR3. V and J are TRBV12-3 or TRBV12-4 and TRBJ2-5, with unresolved D. The CDR3 spans 11 residues. Trimming pared 2 bases from V and 5 bases from J, leaving 3 bases between. DNA for the CDR3: TGTGCCAGCAGTTTACGTGAGACCCAGTACTTC. Its protein product is CASSLRETQYF.